This TCR beta chain was retrieved from a study of Graves' ophthalmopathy and Graves' hyperthyroidism. Study at large: Hyperthyroidism showing no ophthalmopathy within 18 months of follow-up was stable.

The CDR3 covers 13 residues. Per germline, CDR1 LNHDA and CDR2 SQIVND (reference sequence). The V and J ends lost 9 bases and 4 bases, in that order; junction bases with no gene match: 4. This clonotype was counted ten times or more. Its antigen is still unknown. The study's findings and limits: Its predictions of ophthalmopathy progression gave the model around 71% sensitivity and 72.22% specificity. Among thyroid clonotypes expanded above 0.001 frequency, most also appeared in blood.

Exclusion criteria comprised other autoimmune diseases, uncontrolled infections, pregnancy or lactation in patients. Amplified TCR beta CDR3 regions were obtained using RNA transcripts as template. Second-round multiplex PCR came after a first-round RT-PCR that employed HTBI primers. TCRdb recomputed calls from the multiplex PCR reads with MiXCR, one row per CDR3 protein. The sample records roughly 1.1 million distinct CDR3 sequences, less than 45% being singletons. The TCR comes from an adult man with Graves' hyperthyroidism. This chain joins TRBV19 and TRBJ1-5; TRBD1 agrees at 9 bases. The sample taken for sequencing was peripheral blood or thyroid tissue (not recorded which). The DNA for the CDR3 is TGTGCCAGCCGGGACAGGGTAAATCAGCCCCAGCATTTT. This codes for CASRDRVNQPQHF. Drawing the rest from reference TRBV19 and TRBJ1-5, the complete variable domain is DGGITQSPKYLFRKEGQNVTLSCEQNLNHDAMYWYRQDPGQGLRLIYYSQIVNDFQKGDIAEGYSVSREKKESFPLTVTSAQKNPTAFYLCASRDRVNQPQHFGDGTRLSIL.